The 18 T cell receptor beta chains presented below share a single source sample, sequenced in a study of cytomegalovirus exposure and HLA in healthy donors. With 60 Vbeta and 13 Jbeta primers, the PCR was carried out. TCRdb's copy holds only in-frame clones and misses some; the assay was immunoSEQ multiplex PCR. Among around 150,000 clones listed, roughly 80% were seen once. The sample consisted of PBMCs. Receptor source: a man aged 25-45 years in good health and CMV-seronegative.

The chain couples TRBV14 to TRBJ1-2; weak D call: TRBD1 (6 bases). From germline, CDR1 is SGHDN and CDR2 FVKESK. This CDR3 region has 14 residues. Deletions cut 4 bases from V and 3 bases from J, with 12 bases between. CDR3 in amino acids: CASSRGQRHYGYTF. For the CDR3, the DNA is TGTGCCAGCAGCCGAGGACAGCGACACTATGGCTACACCTTC.

This clone was seen only once. The V gene is TRBV10-3, the J gene TRBJ2-7; no definite D call. V was cut by 3 bases and J by 5 bases, with 8 bases left in between. This CDR3 is 12 amino acids long. In germline, CDR1 is ENHRY, CDR2 SYGVKD. Written as DNA, the CDR3 is TGTGCCATCAGTGACTTTAGCCACGAGCAGTACTTC. This codes for CAISDFSHEQYF.

This chain joins TRBV19 and TRBJ1-5; a possible D gene is TRBD1 (5 bases). The germline V and J ends were trimmed by 4 bases and 1 base, with 11 bases remaining between them. Germline V lookup: CDR1 LNHDA, CDR2 SQIVND (reference sequence). This CDR3 comprises 15 residues. The CDR3 is CASSTSRGSNQPQHF. The CDR3 nucleotides are TGTGCCAGTAGTACTTCTAGGGGCAGCAATCAGCCCCAGCATTTT.

V is TRBV9 and J is TRBJ1-2; weak D call: TRBD1 (5 bases). Germline-derived CDR1 and CDR2 are SGDLS and YYNGEE. V was trimmed by 4 bases and J by 6 bases, leaving 10 bases between them. The CDR3 is 12 residues long. CDR3 sequence reads: CASSSGGHGYTF. DNA for the CDR3: TGTGCCAGCAGCTCGGGGGGTCATGGCTACACCTTC.

The chain joins TRBV18 to TRBJ1-2; no clear D gene. The germline V and J ends were trimmed by 1 base and 4 bases, with 13 bases remaining between them. CDR1 and CDR2 (germline): KGHSH, LQKENI. CDR3 length: 15 residues. The CDR3 DNA reads TGTGCCAGCTCACCACGTGCCGGGTCTGGCTATGGCTACACCTTC. Its translation: CASSPRAGSGYGYTF.

V gene TRBV6-5 combines with J gene TRBJ2-7, with D possibly TRBD2 on 6 matching bases. Per germline, CDR1 MNHEY and CDR2 SVGAGI. The CDR3 consists of 15 residues. The germline V and J ends were trimmed by 0 bases and 0 bases, with 9 bases remaining between them. CDR3 nucleotide sequence: TGTGCCAGCAGTTACTCGGCTAGCGCCTCCTACGAGCAGTACTTC. Translating it yields CASSYSASASYEQYF.

The chain links TRBV5-1 to TRBJ1-2; 8 bases fit TRBD1. The germline V gene has CDR1 SGHRS and CDR2 YFSETQ. V was clipped by 2 bases and J by 7 bases; unmatched bases: 10. The CDR3 totals 15 residues. In DNA, the CDR3 is TGCGCCAGCAGCTTCCGATACCAGGGGGCGAGTGGCTACACCTTC. Translated: CASSFRYQGASGYTF.

This sequence joins TRBV7-9 and TRBJ2-7; D is possibly TRBD2 (5 bases). CDR1 is SEHNR and CDR2 is FQNEAQ in the germline V gene (reference sequence). V lost 1 base, J lost 4 bases, and 20 bases lay in between. The length of the CDR3 is 17 residues. The CDR3 sequence: CASSLDHYGGRMYEQYF. The CDR3 region has the DNA TGTGCCAGCAGCTTAGATCATTATGGAGGCAGAATGTACGAGCAGTACTTC.

This chain connects TRBV19 to TRBJ2-1, with 7 bases aligning to TRBD2. J gave up 2 bases and V 3 bases, and 4 bases lay outside the gene matches. This CDR3 has 15 amino acids. Germline lookup yields CDR1 LNHDA and CDR2 SQIVND (reference sequence). CDR3 protein: CASSMGGGPYNEQFF. CDR3 DNA: TGTGCCAGTAGTATGGGGGGAGGGCCCTACAATGAGCAGTTCTTC.

The chain is built from TRBV2 and TRBJ1-4; no firm D call. Trimming shortened V by 9 bases and J by 5 bases, and 19 bases separated the two germline ends. Looked up from germline, CDR1 is SNHLY and CDR2 is FYNNEI. The CDR3 is 15 amino acids. DNA for the CDR3: TGTGCCAGTCACACCCCGGGAGAAAAAAATGAAAAACTGTTTTTT. Protein sequence: CASHTPGEKNEKLFF. Full variable domain (remainder filled in from reference TRBV2 and TRBJ1-4): EPEVTQTPSHQVTQMGQEVILRCVPISNHLYFYWYRQILGQKVEFLVSFYNNEISEKSEIFDDQFSVERPDGSNFTLKIRSTKLEDSAMYFCASHTPGEKNEKLFFGSGTQLSVL.

V gene TRBV5-4 combines with J gene TRBJ2-2, with a weak D call TRBD2 (5 bases). The CDR3 covers 17 residues. V was pared by 1 base and J by 1 base, with 14 bases between. Germline V gene data show CDR1 as SGHNT and CDR2 as YYREEE (reference sequence). Here the CDR3 reads CASSLSGGWLNTGELFF. For the CDR3, the DNA is TGTGCCAGCAGCTTGAGTGGAGGATGGCTGAACACCGGGGAGCTGTTTTTT.

V usage is TRBV28 and J usage is TRBJ1-2; 11 nucleotides match TRBD1. V shed 5 bases and J 4 bases; nucleotides not matched to a gene: 6. Germline lookup yields CDR1 MDHEN and CDR2 SYDVKM. The CDR3 is 15 residues long. For the CDR3, the DNA is TGTGCCAGCAGTCCCGGGACAGGGGGGTTCTATGGCTACACCTTC. This sequence encodes CASSPGTGGFYGYTF.

The J gene is TRBJ1-3, the V gene TRBV6-6; D remains unclear. The CDR3 runs to 14 residues. The V gene's germline CDR1 is MNHNY and CDR2 SVGAGI (reference sequence). Trimming pared 7 bases from V and 0 bases from J, leaving 10 bases between. CDR3 sequence: CASTLGGSGNTIYF. The CDR3 DNA reads TGTGCCAGCACCCTAGGTGGCTCTGGAAACACCATATATTTT.

V gene TRBV10-3 combines with J gene TRBJ2-7; 9 positions agree with TRBD2. The V segment lost 6 bases and the J segment 5 bases; nucleotides outside the gene matches: 8. Germline loops: CDR1 ENHRY, CDR2 SYGVKD. The CDR3 length is 14 residues. Here the CDR3 reads CAIRGREGLDEQYF. The CDR3 DNA follows: TGTGCCATCAGAGGGCGGGAGGGCCTCGACGAGCAGTACTTC.

The chain employs TRBV30 and TRBJ2-5, with TRBD2 as a possible D gene (6 bases). CDR1 is GTSNPN, CDR2 SVGIG, per germline (reference sequence). Trimming pared 1 base from V and 5 bases from J, leaving 14 bases between. This CDR3 is 14 amino acids long. CDR3 sequence reads: CAWSALGGFETQYF. Here the CDR3 DNA reads TGTGCCTGGAGTGCATTAGGAGGGTTTGAGACCCAGTACTTC.

The rearrangement joins TRBV29-1 to TRBJ2-3; D is possibly TRBD1 (5 bases). The CDR3 is made up of 16 amino acids. The V end lost 0 bases, the J end lost 2 bases, and 15 bases lay between the germline ends. In germline, CDR1 is SQVTM, CDR2 ANQGSEA. CDR3 DNA: TGCAGCGTTGAAGATAGGTTGGACATTTCCACAGATACGCAGTATTTT. Amino acids: CSVEDRLDISTDTQYF.

The chain has TRBV10-2 and TRBJ2-3; 9 bases fit TRBD1. Germline-derived CDR1 and CDR2 are WSHSY and SAAADI. The CDR3 sequence is 17 residues long. The J segment lost 6 bases and the V segment lost 1 base, leaving 11 bases of the junction unmatched. The CDR3 loop is CASSEWTGVDPRDTQYF. The CDR3 DNA follows: TGCGCCAGCAGTGAGTGGACAGGGGTAGACCCGAGGGATACGCAGTATTTT.

This clone was detected a few times. The rearrangement links TRBV4-1 to TRBJ1-6, with D perhaps TRBD1 (5 bases). V was clipped by 4 bases and J by 1 base, with 11 bases between them. Germline values: CDR1 MGHRA, CDR2 YSYEKL. The CDR3 is 16 amino acids. The CDR3 nucleotides read TGCGCCAGCAGCCCCAATTCAGGGTCCTATAATTCACCCCTCCACTTT. Its translation is CASSPNSGSYNSPLHF.